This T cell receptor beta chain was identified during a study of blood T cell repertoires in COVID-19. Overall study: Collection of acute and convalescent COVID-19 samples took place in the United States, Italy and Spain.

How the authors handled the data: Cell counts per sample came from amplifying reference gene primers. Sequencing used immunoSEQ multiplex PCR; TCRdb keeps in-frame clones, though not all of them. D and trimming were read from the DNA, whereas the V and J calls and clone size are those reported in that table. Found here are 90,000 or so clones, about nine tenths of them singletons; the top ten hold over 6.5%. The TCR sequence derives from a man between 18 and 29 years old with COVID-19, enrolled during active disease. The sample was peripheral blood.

The CDR3 DNA reads TGTGCCAGCAGCCTAGTATCCCAGGGGGCCTACGAGCAGTACTTC. Amino acid sequence: CASSLVSQGAYEQYF. The chain joins TRBV7-4 to TRBJ2-7; 7 bases match TRBD1. The CDR3 length is 15 residues. Losses at the gene ends were 5 bases for V and 2 bases for J; bases not matched to a gene: 9. The germline V gene encodes CDR1 SGHVT and CDR2 SQSDAQ.